Detailed here is one T cell receptor beta chain. Measured with immunoSEQ multiplex PCR; TCRdb has only the in-frame clones, and not every one. The table records fewer than 30,000 clones, about 89% of them present only once. This entry belongs to a study of PD-1 blockade in classical Hodgkin lymphoma. The time point denotes: newly diagnosed, previously untreated cHL patient sample. Magnetic negative selection was used to purify CD4+ T cells from thawed PBMCs. V was shortened by 2 bases and J by 0 bases, with 16 bases between the two germline ends. CDR1 is KGHSH and CDR2 is LQKENI in the germline V gene. The CDR3 length is 17 residues.

The rearrangement links TRBV18 to TRBJ1-1; maybe TRBD1 (5 bases). The material sequenced was CD4+ T cells from blood. The clonotype comes from a human donor with classical Hodgkin lymphoma. For the CDR3, the DNA is TGTGCCAGCTCACCATCGTCGCAGGGAACCATGAACACTGAAGCTTTCTTT. Protein product: CASSPSSQGTMNTEAFF.